This T cell receptor beta chain was found in a study of blood T cell repertoires in COVID-19. Whole-study context: Italy, Spain and the United States were the sources of the convalescent and acute COVID-19 samples. Sample material is recorded as cDNA or gDNA derived from T cells, B-cell-depleted T cells, or PBMCs.

V was pared by 5 bases and J by 2 bases, with 14 bases between. The CDR3 length is 15 residues. The germline CDR1 and CDR2 sequences are PRHDT and FYEKMQ (reference sequence). Under the authors' procedure: Using reference gene primer amplification, nucleated cell counts were estimated. Sequencing used immunoSEQ multiplex PCR; TCRdb keeps in-frame clones, though not all of them. V and J calls and clone size are those listed in that table; D and trimming were worked out from the DNA. Here the sample spans under 70,000 clones, 80% being singletons. The chain employs TRBV13 and TRBJ2-3; D possibly corresponds to TRBD2 (6 bases). The sequenced material came from peripheral blood. The receptor was isolated from a human donor in a cohort sampled during active COVID-19. The CDR3 nucleotides read TGTGCCAGCAGCCGACGGCGGGGCCCCACAGATACGCAGTATTTT. It encodes CASSRRRGPTDTQYF.